This T cell receptor (beta chain) was sequenced in a study of T-cell memory formation after mild COVID-19. Overall study: Largely donor-specific sequence clusters came from two donors. Study-wide results and caveats: While clones contracting from day 15 to 85 were balanced between CD4 and CD8, later expanders leaned CD4+.

V was trimmed by 3 bases and J by 0 bases, leaving 11 bases between them. CDR1 and CDR2 (germline): DFQATT, SNEGSKA (reference sequence). The CDR3 has 15 residues. TCRdb re-derived calls from the 5' RACE reads in MiXCR, one entry per CDR3 protein. The sample holds tens of thousands of distinct CDR3 sequences, around 15% seen once. Turning to this clonotype: The antigen is not known.

The genes are TRBV20-1 and TRBJ1-4; D is ambiguous. This receptor was identified in a man between 18 and 35 years old who had mild COVID-19 (a few samples of this study predate the infection). Cell type and time point are not known. The sample comprised PBMCs or a T cell subset sorted from them (not recorded which). The CDR3 nucleotides are TGCAGTGCTAGTACAGAATTCGCAACTAATGAAAAACTGTTTTTT. Translating gives CSASTEFATNEKLFF.